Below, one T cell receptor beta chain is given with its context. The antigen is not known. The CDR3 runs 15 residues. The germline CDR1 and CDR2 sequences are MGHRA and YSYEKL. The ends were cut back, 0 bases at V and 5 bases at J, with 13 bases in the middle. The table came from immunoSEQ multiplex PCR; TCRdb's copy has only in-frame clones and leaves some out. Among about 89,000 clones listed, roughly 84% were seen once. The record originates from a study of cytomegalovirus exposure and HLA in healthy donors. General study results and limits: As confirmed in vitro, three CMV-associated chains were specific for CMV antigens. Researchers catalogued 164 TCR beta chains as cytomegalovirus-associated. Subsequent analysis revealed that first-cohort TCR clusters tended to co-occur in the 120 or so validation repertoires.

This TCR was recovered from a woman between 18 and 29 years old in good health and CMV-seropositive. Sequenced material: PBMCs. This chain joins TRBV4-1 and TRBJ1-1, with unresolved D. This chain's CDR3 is CASSQDLGRWTEAFF. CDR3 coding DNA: TGCGCCAGCAGCCAAGATTTGGGGAGGTGGACTGAAGCTTTCTTT.